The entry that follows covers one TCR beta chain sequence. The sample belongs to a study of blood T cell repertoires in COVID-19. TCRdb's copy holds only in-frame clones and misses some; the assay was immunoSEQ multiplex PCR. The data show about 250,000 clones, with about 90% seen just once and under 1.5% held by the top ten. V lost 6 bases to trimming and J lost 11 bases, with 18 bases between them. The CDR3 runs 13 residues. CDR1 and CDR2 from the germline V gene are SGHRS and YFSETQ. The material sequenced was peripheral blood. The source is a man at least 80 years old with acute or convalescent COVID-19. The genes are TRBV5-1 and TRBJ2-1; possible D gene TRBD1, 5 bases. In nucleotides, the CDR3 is TGCGCCAGCACCATAGTAACAGGTCCCAAGCAGTTCTTC. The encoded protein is CASTIVTGPKQFF.